This TCR beta chain was captured by sequencing in a study of blood T cell repertoires in COVID-19. Overall study: There were acute and convalescent COVID-19 samples, and they came from the United States, Italy and Spain. PBMCs, B-cell-depleted T cells, or T cells provided the cDNA or gDNA that made up the material.

The authors' processing: Estimates of nucleated cell counts were drawn from the amplification of reference gene primers. Assay: immunoSEQ multiplex PCR; the TCRdb copy retains only in-frame clones and omits some. V and J calls and clone size come straight from that table; D and trimming were deduced from the DNA. The sample yields tens of thousands of clones, approximately 79% seen once. CDR3 length equals 16 residues. With V trimmed by 5 bases and J by 3 bases, 4 bases remained unmatched. Germline V CDR1 and CDR2: SGHAT, FQNNGV. The sequence came from a man aged 65-85 years with active or convalescent COVID-19. This sequence joins TRBV11-2 and TRBJ2-5, with 15 bases identical to TRBD2. The sequenced material came from peripheral blood. The CDR3 loop reads CASSGTSGGTKETQYF. The DNA of the CDR3 is TGTGCCAGCAGCGGGACTAGCGGGGGGACGAAAGAGACCCAGTACTTC. Full variable domain (rest looked up from reference TRBV11-2 and TRBJ2-5): EAGVAQSPRYKIIEKRQSVAFWCNPISGHATLYWYQQILGQGPKLLIQFQNNGVVDDSQLPKDRFSAERLKGVDSTLKIQPAKLEDSAVYLCASSGTSGGTKETQYFGPGTRLLVL.